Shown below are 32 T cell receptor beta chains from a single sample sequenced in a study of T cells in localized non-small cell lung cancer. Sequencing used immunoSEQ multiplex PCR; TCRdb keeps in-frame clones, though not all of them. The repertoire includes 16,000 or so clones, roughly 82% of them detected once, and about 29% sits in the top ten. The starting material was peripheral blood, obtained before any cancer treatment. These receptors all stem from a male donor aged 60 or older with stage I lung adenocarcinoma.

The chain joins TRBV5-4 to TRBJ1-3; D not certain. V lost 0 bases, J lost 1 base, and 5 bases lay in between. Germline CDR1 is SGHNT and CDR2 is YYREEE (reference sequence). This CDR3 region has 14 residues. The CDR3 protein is CASSLEGSGNTIYF. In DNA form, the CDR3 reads TGTGCCAGCAGCTTGGAAGGATCTGGAAACACCATATATTTT. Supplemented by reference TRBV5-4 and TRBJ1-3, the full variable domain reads ETGVTQSPTHLIKTRGQQVTLRCSSQSGHNTVSWYQQALGQGPQFIFQYYREEENGRGNFPPRFSGLQFPNYSSELNVNALELDDSALYLCASSLEGSGNTIYFGEGSWLTVV.

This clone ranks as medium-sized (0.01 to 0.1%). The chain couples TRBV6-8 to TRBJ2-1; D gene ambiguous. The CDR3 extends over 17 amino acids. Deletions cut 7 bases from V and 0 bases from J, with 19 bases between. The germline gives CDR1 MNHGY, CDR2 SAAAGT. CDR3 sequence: CASNGPCQTISYNEQFF. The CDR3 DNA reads TGTGCCAGCAATGGGCCCTGTCAGACAATCTCCTACAATGAGCAGTTCTTC.

DNA for the CDR3: TGTGCCAGCATGGCGCGGGGCACAGATACGCAGTATTTT. Its translation is CASMARGTDTQYF. V is TRBV27 and J is TRBJ2-3; D may be TRBD2 (5 bases). Germline CDR1 MNHEY, CDR2 SMNVEV (reference sequence). Trimming removed 7 bases at V and 1 base at J, with 9 bases between. CDR3 length: 13 amino acids.

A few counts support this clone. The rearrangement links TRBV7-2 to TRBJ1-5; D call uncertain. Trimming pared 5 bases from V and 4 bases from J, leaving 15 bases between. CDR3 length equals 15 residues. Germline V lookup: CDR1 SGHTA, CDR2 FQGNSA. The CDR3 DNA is TGTGCCAGCAGCCCCGAAACGGGGAGGAATCAGCCCCAGCATTTT. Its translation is CASSPETGRNQPQHF.

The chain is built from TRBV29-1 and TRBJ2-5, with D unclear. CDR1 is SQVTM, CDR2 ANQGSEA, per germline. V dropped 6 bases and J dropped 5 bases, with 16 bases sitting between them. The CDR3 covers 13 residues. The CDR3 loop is CSVSGPPDETQYF. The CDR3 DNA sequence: TGCAGCGTATCCGGGCCCCCGGATGAGACCCAGTACTTC.

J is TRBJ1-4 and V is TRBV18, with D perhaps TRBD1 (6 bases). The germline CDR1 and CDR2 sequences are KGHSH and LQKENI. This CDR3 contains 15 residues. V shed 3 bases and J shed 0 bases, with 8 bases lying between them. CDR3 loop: CASSPWTATNEKLFF. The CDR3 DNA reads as TGTGCCAGCTCACCTTGGACAGCAACTAATGAAAAACTGTTTTTT.

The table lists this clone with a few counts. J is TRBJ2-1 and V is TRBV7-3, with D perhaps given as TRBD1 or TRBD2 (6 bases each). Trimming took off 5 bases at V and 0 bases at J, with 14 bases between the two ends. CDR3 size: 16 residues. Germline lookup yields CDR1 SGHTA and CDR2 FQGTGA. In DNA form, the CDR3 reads TGTGCCAGCAGCCCCGGGGGCGGAAGCTCCTACAATGAGCAGTTCTTC. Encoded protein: CASSPGGGSSYNEQFF.

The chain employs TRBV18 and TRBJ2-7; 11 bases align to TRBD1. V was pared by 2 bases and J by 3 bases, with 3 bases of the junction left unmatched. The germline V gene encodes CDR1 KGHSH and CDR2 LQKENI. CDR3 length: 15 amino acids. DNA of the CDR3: TGTGCCAGCTCACCAGGGGGACAGGGGGTCTACGAGCAGTACTTC. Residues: CASSPGGQGVYEQYF.

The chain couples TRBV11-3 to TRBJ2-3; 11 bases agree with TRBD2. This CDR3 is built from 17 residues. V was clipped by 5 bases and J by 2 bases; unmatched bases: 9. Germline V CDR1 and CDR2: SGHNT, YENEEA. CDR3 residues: CASSSTSGSFITDTQYF. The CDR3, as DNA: TGTGCCAGCAGCAGCACTAGCGGGAGCTTTATCACAGATACGCAGTATTTT.

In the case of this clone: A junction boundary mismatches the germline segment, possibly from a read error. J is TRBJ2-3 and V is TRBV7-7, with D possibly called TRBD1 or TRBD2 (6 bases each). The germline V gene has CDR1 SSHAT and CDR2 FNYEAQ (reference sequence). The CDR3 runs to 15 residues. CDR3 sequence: CASSRGTGQGDTQYF. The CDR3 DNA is TGTGCTAGCAGCCGTGGGACTGGGCAGGGGGATACGCAGTATTTT. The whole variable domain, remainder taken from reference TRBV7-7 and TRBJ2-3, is GAGVSQSPRYKVTKRGQDVTLRCDPISSHATLYWYQQALGQGPEFLTYFNYEAQPDKSGLPSDRFSAERPEGSISTLTIQRTEQRDSAMYRCASSRGTGQGDTQYFGPGTRLTVL.

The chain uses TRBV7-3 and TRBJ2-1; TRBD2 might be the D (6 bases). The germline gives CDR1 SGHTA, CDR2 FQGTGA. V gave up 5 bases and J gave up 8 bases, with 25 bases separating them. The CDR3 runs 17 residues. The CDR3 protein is CASSPKGLHDTCDEQFF. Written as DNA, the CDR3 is TGTGCCAGCAGCCCCAAGGGACTCCACGATACCTGCGATGAGCAGTTCTTC.

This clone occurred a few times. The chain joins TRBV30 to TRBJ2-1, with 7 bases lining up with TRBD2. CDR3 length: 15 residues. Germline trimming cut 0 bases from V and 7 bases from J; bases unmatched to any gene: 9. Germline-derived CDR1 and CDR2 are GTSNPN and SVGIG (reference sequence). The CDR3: CAWSVQRLAVNEQFF. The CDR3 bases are TGTGCCTGGAGTGTACAGCGTCTAGCGGTTAATGAGCAGTTCTTC. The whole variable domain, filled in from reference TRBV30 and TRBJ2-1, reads SQTIHQWPATLVQPVGSPLSLECTVEGTSNPNLYWYRQAAGRGLQLLFYSVGIGQISSEVPQNLSASRPQDRQFILSSKKLLLSDSGFYLCAWSVQRLAVNEQFFGPGTRLTVL.

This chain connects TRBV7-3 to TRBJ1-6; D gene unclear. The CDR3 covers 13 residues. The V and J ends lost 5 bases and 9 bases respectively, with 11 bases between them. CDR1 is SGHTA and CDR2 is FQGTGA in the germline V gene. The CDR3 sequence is CASSPTDRSPLHF. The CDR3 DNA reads TGTGCCAGCAGCCCAACGGACCGTTCACCCCTCCACTTT.

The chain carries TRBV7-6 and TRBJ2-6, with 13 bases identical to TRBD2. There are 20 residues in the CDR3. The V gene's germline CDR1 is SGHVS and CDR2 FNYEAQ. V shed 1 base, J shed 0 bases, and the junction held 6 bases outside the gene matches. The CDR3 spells CASSLGGLAGVNSGANVLTF. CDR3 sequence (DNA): TGTGCCAGCAGCTTAGGAGGACTAGCGGGAGTCAACTCTGGGGCCAACGTCCTGACTTTC.

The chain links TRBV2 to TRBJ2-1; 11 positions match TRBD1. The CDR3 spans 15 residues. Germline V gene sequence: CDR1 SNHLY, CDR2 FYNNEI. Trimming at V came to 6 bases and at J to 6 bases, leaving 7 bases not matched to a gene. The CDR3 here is CASSGGQGARNEQFF. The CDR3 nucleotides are TGTGCCAGCAGCGGAGGACAGGGGGCGCGCAATGAGCAGTTCTTC.

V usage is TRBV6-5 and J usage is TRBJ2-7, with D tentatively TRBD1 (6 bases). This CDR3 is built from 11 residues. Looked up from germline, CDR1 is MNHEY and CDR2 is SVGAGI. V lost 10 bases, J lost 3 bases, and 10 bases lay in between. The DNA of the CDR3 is TGTGCCACCAAGACAGGCTACGAGCAGTACTTC. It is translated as CATKTGYEQYF.

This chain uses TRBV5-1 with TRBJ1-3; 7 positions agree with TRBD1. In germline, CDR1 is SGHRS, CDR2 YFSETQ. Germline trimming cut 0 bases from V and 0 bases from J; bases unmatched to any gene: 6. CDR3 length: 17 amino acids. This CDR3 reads CASSLGGTVSSGNTIYF. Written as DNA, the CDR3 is TGCGCCAGCAGCTTGGGCGGGACAGTGTCCTCTGGAAACACCATATATTTT.

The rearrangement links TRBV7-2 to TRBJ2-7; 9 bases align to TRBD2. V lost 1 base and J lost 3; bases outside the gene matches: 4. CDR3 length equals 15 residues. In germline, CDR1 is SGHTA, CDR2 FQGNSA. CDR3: CASSLERGAIYEQYF. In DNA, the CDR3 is TGTGCCAGCAGCTTAGAGCGGGGGGCAATCTACGAGCAGTACTTC.

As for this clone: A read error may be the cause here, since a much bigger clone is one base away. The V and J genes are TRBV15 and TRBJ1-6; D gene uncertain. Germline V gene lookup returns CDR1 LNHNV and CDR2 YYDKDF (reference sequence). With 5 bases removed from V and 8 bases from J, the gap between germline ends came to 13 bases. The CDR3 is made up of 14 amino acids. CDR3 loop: CATSSSGVHSPLHF. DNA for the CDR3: TGTGCCACCAGCTCCTCTGGGGTTCATTCACCCCTCCACTTT.

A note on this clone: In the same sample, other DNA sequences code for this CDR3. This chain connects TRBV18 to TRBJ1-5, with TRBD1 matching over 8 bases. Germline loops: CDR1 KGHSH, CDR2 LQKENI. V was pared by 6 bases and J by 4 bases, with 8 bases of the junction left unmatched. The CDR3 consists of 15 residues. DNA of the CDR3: TGTGCCAGCTCCCCTGGGACAGGAAGTAATCAGCCCCAGCATTTT. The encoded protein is CASSPGTGSNQPQHF.

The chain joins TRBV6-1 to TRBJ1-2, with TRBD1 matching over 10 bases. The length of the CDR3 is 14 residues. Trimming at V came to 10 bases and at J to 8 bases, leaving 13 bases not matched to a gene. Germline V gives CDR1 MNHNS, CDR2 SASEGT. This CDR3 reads CATYQGQGKIGYTF. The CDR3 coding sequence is TGTGCCACCTACCAGGGACAGGGGAAAATAGGCTACACCTTC.

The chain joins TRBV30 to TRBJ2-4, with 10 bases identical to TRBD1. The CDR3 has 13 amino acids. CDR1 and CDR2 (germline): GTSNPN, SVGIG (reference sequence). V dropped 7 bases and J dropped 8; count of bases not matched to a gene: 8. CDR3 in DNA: TGTGCCTTCCGGACAGGGGGTAGTGACATTCAGTACTTC. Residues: CAFRTGGSDIQYF. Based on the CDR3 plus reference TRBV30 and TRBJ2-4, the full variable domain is SQTIHQWPATLVQPVGSPLSLECTVEGTSNPNLYWYRQAAGRGLQLLFYSVGIGQISSEVPQNLSASRPQDRQFILSSKKLLLSDSGFYLCAFRTGGSDIQYFGAGTRLSVL.

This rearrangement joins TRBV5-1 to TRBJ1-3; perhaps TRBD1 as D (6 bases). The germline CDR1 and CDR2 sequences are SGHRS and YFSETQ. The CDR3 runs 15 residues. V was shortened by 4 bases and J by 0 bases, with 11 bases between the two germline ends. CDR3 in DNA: TGCGCCAGCAGCCCCAGGGGCCCCTCTGGAAACACCATATATTTT. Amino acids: CASSPRGPSGNTIYF. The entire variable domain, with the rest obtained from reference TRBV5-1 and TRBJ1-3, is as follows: KAGVTQTPRYLIKTRGQQVTLSCSPISGHRSVSWYQQTPGQGLQFLFEYFSETQRNKGNFPGRFSGRQFSNSRSEMNVSTLELGDSALYLCASSPRGPSGNTIYFGEGSWLTVV.

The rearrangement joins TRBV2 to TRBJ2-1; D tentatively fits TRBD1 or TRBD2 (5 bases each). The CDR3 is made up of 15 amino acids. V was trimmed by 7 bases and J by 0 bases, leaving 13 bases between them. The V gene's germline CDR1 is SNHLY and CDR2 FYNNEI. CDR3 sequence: CASTEWGSSYNEQFF. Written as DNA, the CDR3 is TGTGCCAGCACCGAATGGGGGAGCTCCTACAATGAGCAGTTCTTC. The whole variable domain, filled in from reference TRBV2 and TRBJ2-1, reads EPEVTQTPSHQVTQMGQEVILRCVPISNHLYFYWYRQILGQKVEFLVSFYNNEISEKSEIFDDQFSVERPDGSNFTLKIRSTKLEDSAMYFCASTEWGSSYNEQFFGPGTRLTVL.

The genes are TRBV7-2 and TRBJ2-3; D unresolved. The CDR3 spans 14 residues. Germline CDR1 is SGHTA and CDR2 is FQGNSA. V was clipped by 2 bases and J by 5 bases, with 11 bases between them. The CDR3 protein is CASSLTAFGDTQYF. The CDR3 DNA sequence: TGTGCCAGCAGCTTAACTGCCTTCGGAGATACGCAGTATTTT.

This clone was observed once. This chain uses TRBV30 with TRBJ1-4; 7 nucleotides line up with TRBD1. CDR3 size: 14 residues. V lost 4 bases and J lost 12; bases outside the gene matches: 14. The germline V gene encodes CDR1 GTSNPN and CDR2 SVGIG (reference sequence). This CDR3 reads CAWTTGNPTEELFF. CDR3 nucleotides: TGTGCCTGGACGACAGGGAACCCCACCGAGGAACTGTTTTTT.

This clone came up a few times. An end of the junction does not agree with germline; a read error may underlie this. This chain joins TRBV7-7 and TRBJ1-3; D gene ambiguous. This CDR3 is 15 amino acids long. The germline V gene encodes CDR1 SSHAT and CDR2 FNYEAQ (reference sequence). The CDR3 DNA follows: TGTGCTAGCAGCTTAGGCCCAGGCGGTGGAAACACCATATATTTT. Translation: CASSLGPGGGNTIYF.

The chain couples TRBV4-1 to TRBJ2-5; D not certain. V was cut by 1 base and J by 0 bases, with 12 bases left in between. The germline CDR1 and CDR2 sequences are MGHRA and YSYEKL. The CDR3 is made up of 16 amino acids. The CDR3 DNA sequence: TGCGCCAGCAGCCAAGTGGGCACAGAGTACCAAGAGACCCAGTACTTC. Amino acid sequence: CASSQVGTEYQETQYF.

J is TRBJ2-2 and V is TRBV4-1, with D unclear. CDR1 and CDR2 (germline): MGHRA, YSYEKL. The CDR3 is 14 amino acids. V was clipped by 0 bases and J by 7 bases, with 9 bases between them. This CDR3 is CASSQDLARGELFF. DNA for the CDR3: TGCGCCAGCAGCCAAGATTTGGCACGCGGGGAGCTGTTTTTT.

CDR3 nucleotides: TGCGCCAGCAGCCAAGGATACACGAACACCGGGGAGCTGTTTTTT. Translating gives CASSQGYTNTGELFF. The chain carries TRBV4-1 and TRBJ2-2; the D is unclear. The CDR3 length is 15 residues. V shed 1 base and J shed 0 bases, with 6 bases lying between them. The V gene's germline CDR1 is MGHRA and CDR2 YSYEKL.

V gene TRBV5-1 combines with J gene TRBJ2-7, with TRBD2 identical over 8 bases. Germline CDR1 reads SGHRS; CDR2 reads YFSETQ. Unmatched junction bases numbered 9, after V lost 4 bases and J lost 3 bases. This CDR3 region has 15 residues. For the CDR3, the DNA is TGCGCCAGCAGCCTCCAGGGTAGCGGGGACTACGAGCAGTACTTC. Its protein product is CASSLQGSGDYEQYF.

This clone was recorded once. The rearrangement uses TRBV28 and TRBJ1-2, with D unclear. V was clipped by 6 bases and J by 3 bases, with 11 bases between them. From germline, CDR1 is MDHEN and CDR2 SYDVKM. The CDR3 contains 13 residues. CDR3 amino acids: CASRVGIDYGYTF. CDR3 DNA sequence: TGTGCCAGCAGGGTGGGAATTGACTATGGCTACACCTTC.